This TCR beta chain was found in a study of a mutant IDH1 vaccine in newly diagnosed glioma. Study-level background: Vaccines were first given 4-6 weeks after radiotherapy alone, or with temozolomide cycles.

Time point given: week 47, end of study. Mutant IDH1 20-mer peptide, at 300 ug, made up each vaccine dose, with topical imiquimod. There were new WHO grade 3 or 4 astrocytomas in the donors, and these were IDH1-mutant and ATRX-lost. Study-level points and caveats: Immune responses induced by vaccination arose in under 95% of the patients.

Produced via immunoSEQ multiplex PCR; TCRdb's table is partial and in-frame only. The data show about 90,000 clones, with around 92% seen just once and over 0.7% held by the top ten. Points on this clone: Its antigen is currently unknown.

The sample here was PBMCs, taken from a glioma patient whose treatment included an IDH1 peptide vaccine. The receptor comes from a woman in her 50s with glioma.

The CDR3 protein is CASSAQGVGTEAFF. For the CDR3, the DNA is TGTGCCAGCAGTGCGCAGGGGGTTGGCACTGAAGCTTTCTTT. This rearrangement joins TRBV2 to TRBJ1-1; 7 nucleotides agree with TRBD1. The V gene's germline CDR1 is SNHLY and CDR2 FYNNEI. V shed 4 bases and J 4 bases; nucleotides not matched to a gene: 6. The CDR3 covers 14 residues.